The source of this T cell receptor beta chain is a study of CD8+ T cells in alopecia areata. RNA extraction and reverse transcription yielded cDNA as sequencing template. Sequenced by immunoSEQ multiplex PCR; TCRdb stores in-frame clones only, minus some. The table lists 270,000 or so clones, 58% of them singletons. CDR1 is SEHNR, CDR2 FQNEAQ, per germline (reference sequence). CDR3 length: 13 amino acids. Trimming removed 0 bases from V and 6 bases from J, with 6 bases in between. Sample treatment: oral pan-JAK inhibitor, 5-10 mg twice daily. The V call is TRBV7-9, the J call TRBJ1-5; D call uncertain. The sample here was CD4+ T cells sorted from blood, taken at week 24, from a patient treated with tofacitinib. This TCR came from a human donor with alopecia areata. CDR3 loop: CASSLAGSQPQHF. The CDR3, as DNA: TGTGCCAGCAGCTTAGCTGGATCTCAGCCCCAGCATTTT.